The next 16 T cell receptor beta chains were all read from a single sample in a study of shared clonotypes between healthy human individuals. Assay used: immunoSEQ multiplex PCR; TCRdb lists only in-frame clones, some missing. The profile shows millions of clones, about 92% of them singletons. Material: naive CD4+ T cells sorted from blood. Subset in this sample: CD45RA+ positively selected. These receptors were taken from a man between 18 and 35 years old in good health.

This clone has just one count. V usage is TRBV5-4 and J usage is TRBJ1-2, with D uncertain. This CDR3 is 13 amino acids long. Germline V gene sequence: CDR1 SGHNT, CDR2 YYREEE (reference sequence). Between the trimmed V and J ends, which lost 4 bases and 1 base, there was a span of 8 bases. The CDR3 DNA reads as TGTGCCAGCAGCGTGGACGTTAACTATGGCTACACCTTC. Protein sequence: CASSVDVNYGYTF. Drawing the rest from reference TRBV5-4 and TRBJ1-2, the complete variable domain is ETGVTQSPTHLIKTRGQQVTLRCSSQSGHNTVSWYQQALGQGPQFIFQYYREEENGRGNFPPRFSGLQFPNYSSELNVNALELDDSALYLCASSVDVNYGYTFGSGTRLTVV.

The genes are TRBV30 and TRBJ1-4; D ambiguous. Between the trimmed V and J ends, which lost 0 bases and 5 bases, there was a span of 25 bases. This CDR3 has 19 amino acids. Germline lookup yields CDR1 GTSNPN and CDR2 SVGIG (reference sequence). DNA for the CDR3: TGTGCCTGGAGTGTACGTCTCCGGGCAGGAATCCCTCTAAATGAAAAACTGTTTTTT. Translated, it gives CAWSVRLRAGIPLNEKLFF. The entire variable domain, with the rest obtained from reference TRBV30 and TRBJ1-4, is as follows: SQTIHQWPATLVQPVGSPLSLECTVEGTSNPNLYWYRQAAGRGLQLLFYSVGIGQISSEVPQNLSASRPQDRQFILSSKKLLLSDSGFYLCAWSVRLRAGIPLNEKLFFGSGTQLSVL.

The CDR3 bases are TGTGCCAGCAGCTTAATTCTACAGATAACCTACGAGCAGTACTTC. Translated, it gives CASSLILQITYEQYF. The gene calls are TRBV7-2 and TRBJ2-7, with D hard to call. In germline, CDR1 is SGHTA, CDR2 FQGNSA. V was cut by 2 bases and J by 2 bases, with 13 bases left in between. This CDR3 is built from 15 residues.

The chain carries TRBV10-3 and TRBJ2-1; 8 nucleotides line up with TRBD2. Germline CDR1 and CDR2: ENHRY and SYGVKD. J was trimmed by 7 bases and V by 5 bases; bases with no gene match: 13. The CDR3 contains 16 residues. The CDR3 spells CAISRSGGSSGNEQFF. The DNA for the CDR3 is TGTGCCATCAGTCGAAGCGGGGGCTCCTCGGGTAATGAGCAGTTCTTC.

This chain joins TRBV29-1 and TRBJ1-3; D remains unclear. Germline V gives CDR1 SQVTM, CDR2 ANQGSEA. V gave up 3 bases and J gave up 4 bases, with 10 bases separating them. The CDR3 extends over 13 amino acids. The CDR3 reads CSVEAFTGNTIYF. The CDR3, as DNA: TGCAGCGTTGAGGCTTTCACGGGAAACACCATATATTTT.

This chain connects TRBV6-5 to TRBJ1-2, with 8 nucleotides matching TRBD1. Germline values: CDR1 MNHEY, CDR2 SVGAGI. V lost 6 bases, J lost 4 bases, and 7 bases stayed unmatched. This CDR3 region has 14 residues. The CDR3: CASRNSGTGYGYTF. In DNA, the CDR3 is TGTGCCAGCAGGAACTCCGGGACAGGCTATGGCTACACCTTC.

V is TRBV4-1 and J is TRBJ2-5, with 9 bases aligning to TRBD1. The better agreement between TRBJ2-7 and the DNA end casts doubt on the J call. Per germline, CDR1 MGHRA and CDR2 YSYEKL. The CDR3 runs to 16 residues. The CDR3 reads CASSPRTTGGTYEQYF. In DNA form, the CDR3 reads TGCGCCAGCAGCCCCCGGACCACAGGGGGCACGTACGAGCAGTACTTC.

J is TRBJ2-7 and V is TRBV5-4; 14 positions match TRBD2. J gave up 2 bases and V 4 bases, and 8 bases lay outside the gene matches. The CDR3 extends over 17 amino acids. Germline lookup yields CDR1 SGHNT and CDR2 YYREEE (reference sequence). CDR3 loop: CASSPGLAGVGAYEQYF. The CDR3 nucleotides are TGTGCCAGCAGCCCGGGACTAGCGGGAGTGGGGGCCTACGAGCAGTACTTC.

The J gene is TRBJ1-2, the V gene TRBV5-4; D may be TRBD1 (5 bases). CDR3 length: 14 amino acids. Trimming stripped 0 bases from V and 4 bases from J, with 10 bases between. Germline CDR1 SGHNT, CDR2 YYREEE (reference sequence). This chain's CDR3 is CASSLEGRGYGYTF. In DNA, the CDR3 is TGTGCCAGCAGCTTGGAGGGGCGCGGCTATGGCTACACCTTC.

V and J are TRBV10-3 and TRBJ1-6; D is undetermined. The CDR3 is 16 residues long. Trimming removed 3 bases at V and 7 bases at J, with 16 bases between. Germline CDR1 reads ENHRY; CDR2 reads SYGVKD. CDR3 residues: CAISDALGRTNSPLHF. CDR3 sequence (DNA): TGTGCCATCAGTGATGCCCTTGGCAGGACCAATTCACCCCTCCACTTT.

This chain joins TRBV18 and TRBJ2-2, with 8 bases fitting TRBD2. J was trimmed by 6 bases and V by 5 bases; bases with no gene match: 5. There are 14 residues in the CDR3. Germline V gene data show CDR1 as KGHSH and CDR2 as LQKENI. The CDR3 is CASSAGLVAGELFF. For the CDR3, the DNA is TGTGCCAGCTCAGCGGGACTAGTGGCCGGGGAGCTGTTTTTT.

Worth noting for this clone: Other DNA sequences in this specimen translate into the identical CDR3. The gene calls are TRBV7-8 and TRBJ1-5; D is unresolved. This CDR3 has 13 residues. Trimming removed 2 bases from V and 4 bases from J, with 6 bases in between. CDR1 is SGHVS and CDR2 is FQNEAQ in the germline V gene. CDR3 sequence: CASSLSGNQPQHF. The CDR3 nucleotides are TGTGCCAGCAGCTTATCTGGAAATCAGCCCCAGCATTTT.

The chain carries TRBV5-6 and TRBJ2-7; possible D gene TRBD1, 5 bases. Trimming pared 2 bases from V and 3 bases from J, leaving 18 bases between. The CDR3 is made up of 16 amino acids. Germline CDR1 SGHDT, CDR2 YYEEEE. The CDR3 bases are TGTGCCAGCAGCTTCCGACAGTCGACCGCATTCTACGAGCAGTACTTC. This encodes CASSFRQSTAFYEQYF.

The chain joins TRBV10-1 to TRBJ2-2, with TRBD1 matching over 7 bases. This CDR3 contains 14 residues. Germline V gene sequence: CDR1 WNHNN, CDR2 SYGVQD (reference sequence). With 3 bases clipped from V and 4 bases from J, the junction kept 2 bases outside the gene matches. The CDR3 reads CASSDRGSTGELFF. CDR3 coding DNA: TGCGCCAGCAGTGACAGGGGGAGCACCGGGGAGCTGTTTTTT.

The rearrangement links TRBV5-5 to TRBJ2-7; no reliable D call. The V and J ends lost 0 bases and 2 bases respectively, with 9 bases between them. This CDR3 comprises 14 residues. Germline-derived CDR1 and CDR2 are SGHKS and YYEKEE (reference sequence). The DNA of the CDR3 is TGTGCCAGCAGCTTGGTGGCGGTGGCCTACGAGCAGTACTTC. As protein: CASSLVAVAYEQYF.

The rearrangement links TRBV7-2 to TRBJ2-5; a possible D gene is TRBD2 (6 bases). Germline V gives CDR1 SGHTA, CDR2 FQGNSA. The length of the CDR3 is 18 residues. Trimming stripped 0 bases from V and 2 bases from J, with 19 bases between. CDR3 amino acids: CASSLARRGGTPQETQYF. Here the CDR3 DNA reads TGTGCCAGCAGCTTAGCGCGACGTGGGGGGACTCCTCAAGAGACCCAGTACTTC.